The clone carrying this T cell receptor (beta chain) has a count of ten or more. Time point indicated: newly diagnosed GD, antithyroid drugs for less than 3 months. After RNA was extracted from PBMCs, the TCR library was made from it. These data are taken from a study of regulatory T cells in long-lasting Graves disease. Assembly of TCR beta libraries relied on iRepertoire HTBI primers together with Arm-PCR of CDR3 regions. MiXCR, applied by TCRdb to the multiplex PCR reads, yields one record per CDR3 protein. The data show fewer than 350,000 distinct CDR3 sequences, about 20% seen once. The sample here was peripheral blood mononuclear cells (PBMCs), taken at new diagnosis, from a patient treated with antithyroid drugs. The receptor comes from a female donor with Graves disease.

This chain's CDR3 is CASSDIPPGLAGGHSYNEQFF. DNA for the CDR3: TGTGCCAGCAGTGATATACCTCCGGGACTAGCGGGAGGGCACAGTTACAATGAGCAGTTCTTC. This rearrangement joins TRBV25-1 to TRBJ2-1, with TRBD2 matching over 16 bases. This CDR3 spans 21 amino acids. The V gene end was trimmed by 3 bases and the J gene end by 4 bases; junction bases not matched to a gene: 15. Germline CDR1 and CDR2: MGHDK and SYGVNS.